A single sample is the source of the 20 T cell receptor beta chains below, sequenced in a study of patients and donors after allogeneic stem cell transplantation (dated by TCRdb to about 2020). The library was generated by RT-PCR. The sequencer listed for this sample is NextSeq 550. Clones were called with MiXCR by TCRdb after fastp trimmed the public reads at Q25, and only in-frame beta chains were retained. CDR3 protein duplicates are merged, each entry listing the most common genes and DNA. In this sample the table shows approximately 20,000 distinct CDR3 sequences, 4.5% to 6% of which occur a single time. Of the sample, around 37% is held by the ten largest clones. The sample consisted of blood, either unsorted or a sorted T cell fraction (not recorded which). The receptors derive from a human donor who was either an allogeneic HSCT recipient or a stem cell or donor lymphocyte infusion donor (not recorded which). It is not recorded whose cells these are; they may come from a transplant donor.

This clonotype was recorded at least ten times. The chain employs TRBV2 and TRBJ2-7; TRBD1 might be the D (6 bases). There are 13 residues in the CDR3. Trimming removed 5 bases at V and 5 bases at J, with 13 bases between. CDR1 and CDR2 from the germline V gene are SNHLY and FYNNEI. Here the CDR3 reads CASSKRTVDEQYF. In nucleotides, the CDR3 is TGTGCCAGCAGTAAGAGGACAGTCGACGAGCAGTACTTC.

This clonotype has a handful of counts. The chain recombines TRBV27 with TRBJ1-4, with D hard to call. Germline V CDR1 and CDR2: MNHEY, SMNVEV (reference sequence). This CDR3 region has 12 residues. V lost 8 bases and J lost 4, with 8 bases in between. The CDR3 nucleotides are TGTGCCAGCGGGCCCGATAATGAAAAACTGTTTTTT. As protein: CASGPDNEKLFF.

This clonotype has at least ten counts. The V call is TRBV7-9, the J call TRBJ2-1; 7 positions agree with TRBD2. V gave up 6 bases and J gave up 3 bases; unmatched junction bases: 11. CDR1 and CDR2 (germline): SEHNR, FQNEAQ (reference sequence). This CDR3 contains 16 residues. Written as DNA, the CDR3 is TGTGCCAGCAGAGTAGGCGGGAGCGTCAGCTACAATGAGCAGTTCTTC. It specifies CASRVGGSVSYNEQFF.

There are many counts of this clonotype. This chain uses TRBV7-3 with TRBJ1-2; 7 bases fit TRBD1. CDR3 size: 13 residues. Germline values: CDR1 SGHTA, CDR2 FQGTGA. V dropped 5 bases and J dropped 8; count of bases not matched to a gene: 8. The CDR3 reads CASSPGTAGGYTF. The CDR3 bases are TGTGCCAGCAGCCCCGGGACAGCCGGGGGCTACACCTTC.

By frequency in the sample, this clonotype is medium-sized. The genes are TRBV9 and TRBJ1-2, with D hard to call. The V and J ends lost 1 base and 9 bases respectively, with 7 bases between them. CDR3 length: 11 amino acids. CDR1 is SGDLS and CDR2 is YYNGEE in the germline V gene. Here the CDR3 reads CASSVRDSYTF. CDR3 nucleotides: TGTGCCAGCAGCGTAAGGGATAGCTACACCTTC.

In its sample, this clonotype was seen many times. The chain has TRBV10-3 and TRBJ1-1, with 7 bases aligning to TRBD1. The germline V gene encodes CDR1 ENHRY and CDR2 SYGVKD. Trimming cost V 2 bases and J 0 bases; bases outside gene matches: 0. The CDR3 length is 14 residues. CDR3 nucleotide sequence: TGTGCCATCAGTGAGGGGACAGTGAACACTGAAGCTTTCTTT. Translation: CAISEGTVNTEAFF.

The gene calls are TRBV19 and TRBJ1-1; D ambiguous. The CDR3 extends over 11 amino acids. Between the trimmed V and J ends, which lost 10 bases and 7 bases, there was a span of 13 bases. Looked up from germline, CDR1 is LNHDA and CDR2 is SQIVND (reference sequence). CDR3 protein: CATRRADEAFF. The DNA of the CDR3 is TGTGCCACTCGGAGGGCGGATGAAGCTTTCTTT.

This clonotype came up many times. The genes are TRBV3-1 and TRBJ2-4; D is ambiguous. This CDR3 comprises 14 residues. Per germline, CDR1 LGHDT and CDR2 YNNKEL (reference sequence). Trimming took off 2 bases at V and 9 bases at J, with 14 bases between the two ends. DNA for the CDR3: TGTGCCAGCAGCCAATTCGGTGAGGACGGCATTCAGTACTTC. Translated, it gives CASSQFGEDGIQYF.

At least ten counts were recorded for this clonotype. The V gene is TRBV5-1, the J gene TRBJ1-2; D is possibly TRBD1 (5 bases). The CDR3 is 12 residues long. Trimming removed 7 bases from V and 5 bases from J, with 12 bases in between. Germline V lookup: CDR1 SGHRS, CDR2 YFSETQ. CDR3 region: CASRLDNYGYTF. The DNA of the CDR3 is TGCGCCAGCCGCCTGGACAATTATGGCTACACCTTC.

This clonotype has a count of ten or more. The V gene is TRBV5-4, the J gene TRBJ2-1, with D uncertain. Germline V gene lookup returns CDR1 SGHNT and CDR2 YYREEE (reference sequence). V was shortened by 4 bases and J by 5 bases, with 10 bases between the two germline ends. This CDR3 spans 13 amino acids. The CDR3 is CASSPRRNNEQFF. CDR3 in DNA: TGTGCCAGCAGCCCGCGACGGAACAATGAGCAGTTCTTC.

The table lists this clonotype with many counts. The chain carries TRBV19 and TRBJ1-2; possible D gene TRBD1, 6 bases. The CDR3 totals 13 residues. The V gene's germline CDR1 is LNHDA and CDR2 SQIVND (reference sequence). The CDR3 DNA reads TGTGCTGTTCAGGGGAACCTCAACTATGGCTACACCTTC. This gives the protein CAVQGNLNYGYTF. The full variable domain, rest sourced from reference TRBV19 and TRBJ1-2, is DGGITQSPKYLFRKEGQNVTLSCEQNLNHDAMYWYRQDPGQGLRLIYYSQIVNDFQKGDIAEGYSVSREKKESFPLTVTSAQKNPTAFYLCAVQGNLNYGYTFGSGTRLTVV.

At least ten counts were recorded for this clonotype. The chain links TRBV4-2 to TRBJ1-2; D uncertain. V was pared by 1 base and J by 2 bases, with 11 bases between. This CDR3 spans 15 amino acids. Germline lookup yields CDR1 LGHNA and CDR2 YNFKEQ. The CDR3 bases are TGTGCCAGCAGCCAAGGTCCCGGAGCGAACTATGGCTACACCTTC. It codes for CASSQGPGANYGYTF.

This clonotype has at least ten counts. CDR3 protein: CASSPGQGSPLHF. CDR3 bases: TGTGCCAGCTCACCGGGACAGGGCTCACCCCTCCACTTT. The chain joins TRBV18 to TRBJ1-6; 9 bases match TRBD1. The ends lost 3 bases at V and 10 bases at J; junction bases unmatched: 1. The CDR3 runs to 13 residues. Looked up from germline, CDR1 is KGHSH and CDR2 is LQKENI.

This clonotype was recorded at least ten times. The chain combines TRBV4-1 with TRBJ1-1, with D unresolved. There are 16 residues in the CDR3. With 4 bases removed from V and 1 base from J, the gap between germline ends came to 16 bases. CDR1 and CDR2 from the germline V gene are MGHRA and YSYEKL. The CDR3 loop is CASSPGGGLWNTEAFF. The CDR3 DNA reads TGCGCCAGCAGCCCAGGAGGTGGACTCTGGAACACTGAAGCTTTCTTT.

This clonotype came up a few times. The rearrangement joins TRBV21-1 to TRBJ1-2. TRBV21-1 counts as a pseudogene. The CDR3 sequence is 13 residues long. This CDR3 reads CASSRKREGGYTF. The CDR3 DNA sequence: TGTGCCAGCAGCCGCAAAAGAGAGGGTGGCTACACCTTC.

This clonotype appeared a few times. This rearrangement joins TRBV10-2 to TRBJ1-5; D not certain. This CDR3 region has 14 residues. Trimming shortened V by 3 bases and J by 3 bases, and 9 bases separated the two germline ends. CDR1 WSHSY and CDR2 SAAADI come from the germline V gene. The CDR3 DNA reads as TGCGCCAGCAGTGACAACAGCAACAATCAGCCCCAGCATTTT. This encodes CASSDNSNNQPQHF.

There are a few counts of this clonotype. This rearrangement joins TRBV27 to TRBJ2-7; TRBD1 matches at 7 bases. The CDR3 covers 14 residues. Germline V gene data show CDR1 as MNHEY and CDR2 as SMNVEV (reference sequence). Unmatched junction bases numbered 3, after V lost 1 base and J lost 3 bases. The CDR3 loop is CASSLYRDSYEQYF. The CDR3 DNA reads as TGTGCCAGCAGTTTATACCGGGACAGCTACGAGCAGTACTTC.

In its sample, this clonotype was seen many times. V and J are TRBV7-9 and TRBJ2-5; 12 nucleotides align to TRBD1. Germline CDR1 and CDR2: SEHNR and FQNEAQ (reference sequence). This CDR3 comprises 15 residues. V lost 5 bases, J lost 4 bases, and 5 bases stayed unmatched. In DNA form, the CDR3 reads TGTGCCAGCAGCCGGGGACAGGGGGCTTCAGAGACCCAGTACTTC. It specifies CASSRGQGASETQYF. Full variable domain (remainder filled in from reference TRBV7-9 and TRBJ2-5): DTGVSQNPRHKITKRGQNVTFRCDPISEHNRLYWYRQTLGQGPEFLTYFQNEAQLEKSRLLSDRFSAERPKGSFSTLEIQRTEQGDSAMYLCASSRGQGASETQYFGPGTRLLVL.

The sample holds many counts of this clonotype. This rearrangement joins TRBV7-9 to TRBJ2-1, with D perhaps being TRBD1 or TRBD2 (6 bases each). Germline CDR1 is SEHNR and CDR2 is FQNEAQ (reference sequence). This CDR3 spans 16 amino acids. Trimming cost V 1 base and J 5 bases, with 15 bases left between them. In nucleotides, the CDR3 is TGTGCCAGCAGCTTAGTTATGGGGGGCCCCCACAATGAGCAGTTCTTC. Protein product: CASSLVMGGPHNEQFF.

This clonotype was observed many times. The J gene is TRBJ2-7, the V gene TRBV20-1; no clear D. The V gene lost 0 bases and the J gene lost 0 bases, with 15 bases spanning the gap. The germline V gene encodes CDR1 DFQATT and CDR2 SNEGSKA (reference sequence). This CDR3 spans 16 amino acids. In DNA form, the CDR3 reads TGCAGTGCTAGAGATCTGAGGACCGTGACCTCCTACGAGCAGTACTTC. Amino acid sequence: CSARDLRTVTSYEQYF.